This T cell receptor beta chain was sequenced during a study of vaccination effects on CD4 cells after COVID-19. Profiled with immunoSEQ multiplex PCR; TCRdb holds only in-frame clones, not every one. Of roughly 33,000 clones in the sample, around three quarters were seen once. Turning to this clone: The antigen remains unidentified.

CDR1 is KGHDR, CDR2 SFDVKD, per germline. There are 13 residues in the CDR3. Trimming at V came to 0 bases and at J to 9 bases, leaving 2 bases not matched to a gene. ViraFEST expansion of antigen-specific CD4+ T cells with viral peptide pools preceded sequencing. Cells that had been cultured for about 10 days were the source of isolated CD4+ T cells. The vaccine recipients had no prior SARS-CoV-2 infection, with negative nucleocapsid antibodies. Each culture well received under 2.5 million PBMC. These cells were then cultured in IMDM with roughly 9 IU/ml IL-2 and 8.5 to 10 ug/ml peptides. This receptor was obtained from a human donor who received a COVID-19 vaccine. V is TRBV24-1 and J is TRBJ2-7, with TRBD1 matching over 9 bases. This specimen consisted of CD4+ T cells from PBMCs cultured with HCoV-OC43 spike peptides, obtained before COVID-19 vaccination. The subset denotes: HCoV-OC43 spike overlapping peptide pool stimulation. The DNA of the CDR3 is TGTGCCACCAGTGATTTGCCGGGACAGGGGCAGTACTTC. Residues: CATSDLPGQGQYF.